These 5 T cell receptor beta chains were all obtained from the same sample, sequenced in a study of cytomegalovirus exposure and HLA in healthy donors. The primer mix had 60 Vbeta and 13 Jbeta primers. Here immunoSEQ multiplex PCR was the method, and the copy in TCRdb shows in-frame clones only, minus some. The table has some 190,000 clones, roughly 90% seen once. The sequenced sample consisted of PBMCs. These receptors were collected from a boy between 2 and 10 years old in good health and CMV-seronegative.

The chain couples TRBV15 to TRBJ2-3; 7 positions match TRBD2. Germline values: CDR1 LNHNV, CDR2 YYDKDF (reference sequence). V shed 8 bases, J shed 3 bases, and the junction held 8 bases outside the gene matches. The CDR3 is 14 amino acids. CDR3 DNA sequence: TGTGCCACCCGGAGGAGCGGGATAACAGATACGCAGTATTTT. It yields the protein CATRRSGITDTQYF.

The sample holds a few counts of this clone. The chain joins TRBV5-1 to TRBJ2-5; D is unresolved. Per the germline V gene, CDR1 is SGHRS and CDR2 is YFSETQ. CDR3 length equals 13 residues. With 5 bases removed from V and 4 bases from J, the gap between germline ends came to 12 bases. The CDR3, as DNA: TGCGCCAGCAGTGCGAACAGCCTAGAGACCCAGTACTTC. Amino acids: CASSANSLETQYF.

The gene calls are TRBV5-1 and TRBJ2-1; 8 positions match TRBD2. The CDR3 runs to 18 residues. Germline CDR1 reads SGHRS; CDR2 reads YFSETQ. V shed 4 bases and J 1 base; nucleotides not matched to a gene: 13. DNA of the CDR3: TGCGCCAGCAGCCCTCCCTTTAGCGGGATCGGGTCCTACAATGAGCAGTTCTTC. Translation: CASSPPFSGIGSYNEQFF.

The CDR3 spells CASSMWRVPNSPLHF. DNA of the CDR3: TGTGCCAGTAGTATGTGGAGGGTACCTAATTCACCCCTCCACTTT. The gene calls are TRBV19 and TRBJ1-6; the D is unclear. The CDR3 extends over 15 amino acids. CDR1 is LNHDA, CDR2 SQIVND, per germline (reference sequence). Between the trimmed V and J ends, which lost 3 bases and 6 bases, there was a span of 12 bases. Drawing the rest from reference TRBV19 and TRBJ1-6, the complete variable domain is DGGITQSPKYLFRKEGQNVTLSCEQNLNHDAMYWYRQDPGQGLRLIYYSQIVNDFQKGDIAEGYSVSREKKESFPLTVTSAQKNPTAFYLCASSMWRVPNSPLHFGNGTRLTVT.

The CDR3 region is CASSRRGGQGAGETQYF. CDR3 nucleotides: TGTGCCAGCTCACGCCGAGGAGGACAGGGGGCGGGTGAGACCCAGTACTTC. The rearrangement uses TRBV18 and TRBJ2-5; 11 nucleotides match TRBD1. Germline trimming cut 4 bases from V and 5 bases from J; bases unmatched to any gene: 12. CDR1 and CDR2 from the germline V gene are KGHSH and LQKENI. There are 17 residues in the CDR3. Drawing the rest from reference TRBV18 and TRBJ2-5, the complete variable domain is NAGVMQNPRHLVRRRGQEARLRCSPMKGHSHVYWYRQLPEEGLKFMVYLQKENIIDESGMPKERFSAEFPKEGPSILRIQQVVRGDSAAYFCASSRRGGQGAGETQYFGPGTRLLVL.